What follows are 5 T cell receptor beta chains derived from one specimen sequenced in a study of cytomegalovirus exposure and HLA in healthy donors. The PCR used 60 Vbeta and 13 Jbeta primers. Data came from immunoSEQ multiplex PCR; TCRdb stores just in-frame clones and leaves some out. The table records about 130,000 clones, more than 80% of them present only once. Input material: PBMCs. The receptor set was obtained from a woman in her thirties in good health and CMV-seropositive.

The CDR3 is CASSWATGGLYEQYF. The CDR3 region has the DNA TGCGCCAGCAGCTGGGCGACAGGGGGGCTGTACGAGCAGTACTTC. The V gene is TRBV5-1, the J gene TRBJ2-7; 9 bases fit TRBD1. Germline V CDR1 and CDR2: SGHRS, YFSETQ. With 3 bases clipped from V and 4 bases from J, the junction kept 8 bases outside the gene matches. The CDR3 sequence is 15 residues long.

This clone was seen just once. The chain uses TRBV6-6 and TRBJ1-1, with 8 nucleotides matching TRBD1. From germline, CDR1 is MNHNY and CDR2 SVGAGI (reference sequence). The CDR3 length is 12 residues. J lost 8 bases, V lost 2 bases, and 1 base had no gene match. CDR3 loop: CASSYGTGEAFF. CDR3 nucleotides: TGTGCCAGCAGTTACGGGACAGGCGAAGCTTTCTTT.

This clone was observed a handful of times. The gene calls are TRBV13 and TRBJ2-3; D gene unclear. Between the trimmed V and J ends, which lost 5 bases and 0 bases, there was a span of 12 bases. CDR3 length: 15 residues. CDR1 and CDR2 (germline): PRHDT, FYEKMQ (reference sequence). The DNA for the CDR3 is TGTGCCAGCAGCCTCCTGGAGCAGAGCACAGATACGCAGTATTTT. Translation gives CASSLLEQSTDTQYF.

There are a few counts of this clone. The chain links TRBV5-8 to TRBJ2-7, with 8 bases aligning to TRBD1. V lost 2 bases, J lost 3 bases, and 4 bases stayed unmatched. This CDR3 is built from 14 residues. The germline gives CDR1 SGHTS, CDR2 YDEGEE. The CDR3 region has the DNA TGTGCCAGCAGCTTAGGACAGGGTGACTACGAGCAGTACTTC. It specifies CASSLGQGDYEQYF.

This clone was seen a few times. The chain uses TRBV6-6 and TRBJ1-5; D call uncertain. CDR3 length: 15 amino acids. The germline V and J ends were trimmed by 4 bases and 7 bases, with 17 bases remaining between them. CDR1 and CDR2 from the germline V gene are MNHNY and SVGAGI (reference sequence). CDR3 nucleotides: TGTGCCAGCAGTTTCCTTAGGGAGGAGGGACAGCCCCAGCATTTT. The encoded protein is CASSFLREEGQPQHF.